This T cell receptor (beta chain) came from a study of OX40 agonist ivuxolimab in advanced cancers. Profiled with immunoSEQ multiplex PCR; TCRdb holds only in-frame clones, not every one. The sample records 100,000 or so clones, 90% being singletons. Germline CDR1 is MNHEY and CDR2 is SVGAGI. The CDR3 extends over 16 amino acids. The V end lost 4 bases, the J end lost 2 bases, and 15 bases lay between the germline ends. The receptor was isolated from an adult with an advanced solid tumor such as melanoma, head and neck, liver or kidney cancer. The specimen comprised CD4+ or CD8+ T cells sorted from blood, sampled in a trial of the OX40 agonist ivuxolimab. The genes are TRBV6-5 and TRBJ2-1; D possibly corresponds to TRBD2 (5 bases). The DNA for the CDR3 is TGTGCCAGCAGTTCCCCCCAAGGAGGCGCCTACAATGAGCAGTTCTTC. Its translation: CASSSPQGGAYNEQFF.